The 7 T cell receptor beta chains in this list originate from one sample, sequenced in a study of CD8+ T cells in alopecia areata. Reverse transcription of extracted RNA yielded cDNA, which provided the sequencing template. Profiling relied on immunoSEQ multiplex PCR, and the TCRdb table lists in-frame clones only, not all of them. Counted here are 150,000 to 200,000 clones, approximately 56% occurring once; the ten biggest clones make up 3% to 3.5%. Regarding treatment: oral pan-JAK inhibitor, 5-10 mg twice daily. The starting material was CD4+ T cells sorted from blood, obtained at week 4, from a patient treated with tofacitinib. These receptors all come from a human donor with alopecia areata.

This chain connects TRBV7-2 to TRBJ1-2; D unresolved. Germline lookup yields CDR1 SGHTA and CDR2 FQGNSA. The CDR3 extends over 14 amino acids. V shed 1 base and J shed 8 bases, with 14 bases lying between them. CDR3 bases: TGTGCCAGCAGCTTAGTCATGGGATTTGAGGGCTACACCTTC. It yields the protein CASSLVMGFEGYTF.

The CDR3 here is CSVAFSWSTDTQYF. The CDR3 DNA sequence: TGCAGCGTTGCTTTCTCGTGGAGCACAGATACGCAGTATTTT. The rearrangement links TRBV29-1 to TRBJ2-3; D unclear. CDR1 is SQVTM, CDR2 ANQGSEA, per germline. There are 14 residues in the CDR3. V shed 4 bases and J shed 0 bases, with 11 bases lying between them.

The CDR3 DNA is TGTGCCAGCAGCGTAACTAGCGGGGGGCCCTATACGCAGTATTTT. Protein product: CASSVTSGGPYTQYF. V usage is TRBV9 and J usage is TRBJ2-3; 12 nucleotides match TRBD2. The V gene end was trimmed by 1 base and the J gene end by 7 bases; junction bases not matched to a gene: 4. Germline CDR1 SGDLS, CDR2 YYNGEE. The CDR3 covers 15 residues. The entire variable domain, with the rest obtained from reference TRBV9 and TRBJ2-3, is as follows: DSGVTQTPKHLITATGQRVTLRCSPRSGDLSVYWYQQSLDQGLQFLIQYYNGEERAKGNILERFSAQQFPDLHSELNLSSLELGDSALYFCASSVTSGGPYTQYFGPGTRLTVL.

The table lists this clone with a few counts. The genes are TRBV28 and TRBJ1-2; D is ambiguous. In germline, CDR1 is MDHEN, CDR2 SYDVKM. The length of the CDR3 is 11 residues. The V end was cut by 6 bases, the J end by 8 bases, with 10 bases between. DNA of the CDR3: TGTGCCAGCAGCTCCTTACGGGGCTACACCTTC. It translates to CASSSLRGYTF.

The J gene is TRBJ1-6, the V gene TRBV29-1; 7 bases match TRBD1. Looked up from germline, CDR1 is SQVTM and CDR2 is ANQGSEA. The V gene end was trimmed by 1 base and the J gene end by 8 bases; junction bases not matched to a gene: 5. CDR3 size: 14 residues. The CDR3 sequence: CSVEGDREDSPLHF. DNA for the CDR3: TGCAGCGTTGAAGGTGACAGGGAGGATTCACCCCTCCACTTT.

This clone was detected once. The V gene is TRBV29-1, the J gene TRBJ2-3; the D call may be TRBD1 or TRBD2 (5 bases each). V gave up 3 bases and J gave up 4 bases, with 8 bases separating them. Per the germline V gene, CDR1 is SQVTM and CDR2 is ANQGSEA. The CDR3 is 12 residues long. CDR3 amino acids: CSVDLGADTQYF. CDR3 DNA sequence: TGCAGCGTTGATTTGGGGGCAGATACGCAGTATTTT.

The chain joins TRBV19 to TRBJ2-2, with TRBD2 identical over 7 bases. CDR3 size: 15 residues. V shed 8 bases, J shed 3 bases, and the junction held 9 bases outside the gene matches. Germline assignment: CDR1 LNHDA and CDR2 SQIVND (reference sequence). CDR3 amino acids: CASSGGAVYTGELFF. In DNA form, the CDR3 reads TGTGCCAGTTCGGGGGGAGCGGTTTACACCGGGGAGCTGTTTTTT. Complete variable domain (other parts from reference TRBV19 and TRBJ2-2): DGGITQSPKYLFRKEGQNVTLSCEQNLNHDAMYWYRQDPGQGLRLIYYSQIVNDFQKGDIAEGYSVSREKKESFPLTVTSAQKNPTAFYLCASSGGAVYTGELFFGEGSRLTVL.